This T cell receptor (beta chain) was captured in a study of liver allograft versus peripheral blood T cells. Turning to the study itself: Liver transplant recipients had T cell receptor repertoires compared between transplanted liver and peripheral blood.

TCRdb re-analysed the reads in MiXCR, keeping a single row per CDR3 protein. The sample contains some 5,600 distinct CDR3 sequences, more than 13% of which appear only once. Germline V gene sequence: CDR1 SGHNT, CDR2 YYREEE (reference sequence). The V segment lost 3 bases and the J segment 3 bases; nucleotides outside the gene matches: 6. This CDR3 is 15 amino acids long. By share of the sample, this clonotype is medium-sized. Its matching antigen is unknown. Findings and limits, study-wide: Reported data describe T cell receptor repertoires within liver allografts as differing from those in peripheral blood.

The chain joins TRBV5-4 to TRBJ1-1, with TRBD1 matching 9 bases. The sequence was collected from a human patient who had a liver transplant. Some of the T cells may derive from the graft donor. The chain's CDR3 is CASSWTGVKDTEAFF. The CDR3, as DNA: TGTGCCAGCAGCTGGACAGGGGTTAAAGACACTGAAGCTTTCTTT.